The present T cell receptor beta chain was sequenced within a study of blood T cell repertoires in COVID-19. Some clones are missing from TCRdb's copy, which holds only in-frame ones; the method was immunoSEQ multiplex PCR. The sample contains about 100,000 clones, about 90% of which appear only once. CDR1 and CDR2 (germline): SNHLY, FYNNEI. This CDR3 comprises 15 residues. The ends lost 5 bases at V and 4 bases at J; junction bases unmatched: 9. V and J are TRBV2 and TRBJ2-3; TRBD1 aligns across 7 bases. The TCR comes from a human donor in a cohort sampled during active COVID-19. Sequences were obtained from peripheral blood. The CDR3 sequence is CASSPRTGSPDTQYF. The CDR3 DNA is TGTGCCAGCAGTCCTCGGACAGGTTCTCCAGATACGCAGTATTTT.